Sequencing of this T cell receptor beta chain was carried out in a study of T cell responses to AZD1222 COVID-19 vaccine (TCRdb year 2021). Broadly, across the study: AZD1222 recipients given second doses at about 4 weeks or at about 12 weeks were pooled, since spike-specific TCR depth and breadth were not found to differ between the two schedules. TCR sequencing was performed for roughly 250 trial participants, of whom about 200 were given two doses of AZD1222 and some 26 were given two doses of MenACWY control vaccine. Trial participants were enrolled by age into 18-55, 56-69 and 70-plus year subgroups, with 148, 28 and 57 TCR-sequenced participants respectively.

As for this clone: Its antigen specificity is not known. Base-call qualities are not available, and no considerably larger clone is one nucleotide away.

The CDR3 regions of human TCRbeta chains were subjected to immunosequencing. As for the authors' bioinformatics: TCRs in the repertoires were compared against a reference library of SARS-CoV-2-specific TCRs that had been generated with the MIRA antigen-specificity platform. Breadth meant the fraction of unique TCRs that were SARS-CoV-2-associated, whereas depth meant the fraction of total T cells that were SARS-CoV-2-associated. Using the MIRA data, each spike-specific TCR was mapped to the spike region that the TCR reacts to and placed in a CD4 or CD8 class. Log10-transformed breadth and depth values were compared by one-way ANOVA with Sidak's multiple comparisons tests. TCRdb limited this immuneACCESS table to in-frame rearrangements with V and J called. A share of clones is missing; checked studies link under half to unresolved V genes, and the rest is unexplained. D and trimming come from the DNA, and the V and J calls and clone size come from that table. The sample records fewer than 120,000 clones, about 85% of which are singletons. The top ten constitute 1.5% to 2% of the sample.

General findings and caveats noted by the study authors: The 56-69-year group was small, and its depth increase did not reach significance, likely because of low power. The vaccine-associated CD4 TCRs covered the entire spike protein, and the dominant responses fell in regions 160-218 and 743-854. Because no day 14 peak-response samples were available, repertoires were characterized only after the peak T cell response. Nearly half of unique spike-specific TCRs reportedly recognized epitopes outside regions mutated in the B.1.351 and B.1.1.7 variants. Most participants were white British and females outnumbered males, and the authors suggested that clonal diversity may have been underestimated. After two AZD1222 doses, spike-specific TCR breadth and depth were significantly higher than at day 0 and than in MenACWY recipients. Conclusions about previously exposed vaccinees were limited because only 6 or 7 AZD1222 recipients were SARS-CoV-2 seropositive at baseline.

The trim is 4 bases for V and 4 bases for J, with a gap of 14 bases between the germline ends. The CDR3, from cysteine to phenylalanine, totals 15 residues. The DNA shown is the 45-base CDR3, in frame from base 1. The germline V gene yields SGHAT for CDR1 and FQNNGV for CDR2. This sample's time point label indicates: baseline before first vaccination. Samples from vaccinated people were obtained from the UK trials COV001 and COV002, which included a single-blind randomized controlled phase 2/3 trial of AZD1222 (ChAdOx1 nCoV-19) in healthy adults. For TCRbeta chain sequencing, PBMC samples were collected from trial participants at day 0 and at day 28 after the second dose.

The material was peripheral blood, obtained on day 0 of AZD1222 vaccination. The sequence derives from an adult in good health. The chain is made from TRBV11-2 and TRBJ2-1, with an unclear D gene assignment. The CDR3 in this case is CASSWEEGWYNEQFF. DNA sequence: TGTGCCAGCAGCTGGGAAGAAGGGTGGTACAATGAGCAGTTCTTC.